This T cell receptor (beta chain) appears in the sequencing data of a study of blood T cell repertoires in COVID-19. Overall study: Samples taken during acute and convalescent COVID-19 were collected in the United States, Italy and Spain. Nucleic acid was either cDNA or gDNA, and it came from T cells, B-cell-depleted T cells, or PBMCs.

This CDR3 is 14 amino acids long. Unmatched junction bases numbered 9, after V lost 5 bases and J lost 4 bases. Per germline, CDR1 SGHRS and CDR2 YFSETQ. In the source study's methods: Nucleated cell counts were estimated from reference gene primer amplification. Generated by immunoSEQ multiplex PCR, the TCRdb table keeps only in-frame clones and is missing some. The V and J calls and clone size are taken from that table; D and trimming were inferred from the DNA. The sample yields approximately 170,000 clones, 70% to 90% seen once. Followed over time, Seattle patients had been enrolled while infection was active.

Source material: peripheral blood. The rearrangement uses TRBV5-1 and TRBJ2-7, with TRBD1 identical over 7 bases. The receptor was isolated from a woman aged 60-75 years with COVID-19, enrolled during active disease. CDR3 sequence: CASSSNPGQYEQYF. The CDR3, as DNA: TGCGCCAGCAGTTCCAACCCGGGACAGTACGAGCAGTACTTC.